A single sample gave rise to the 18 T cell receptor beta chains below, sequenced in a study of CD8 T cells in ankylosing spondylitis. TCRdb ran MiXCR on the 5' RACE reads and lists one entry per CDR3 protein. Of roughly 90,000 distinct CDR3 sequences in the sample, roughly 8.3% were seen once. Sequenced: blood, either unsorted or a sorted T cell fraction (not recorded which). These receptors all stem from a male donor with ankylosing spondylitis or in good health (not recorded which).

In its sample, this clonotype was seen a few times. The rearrangement joins TRBV11-2 to TRBJ1-2; D ambiguous. This CDR3 is built from 13 residues. V was pared by 5 bases and J by 7 bases, with 14 bases between. CDR1 SGHAT and CDR2 FQNNGV come from the germline V gene. The CDR3 DNA sequence: TGTGCCAGCAGCCCCCTTTTAGGGCTTGGCTACACCTTC. Its translation is CASSPLLGLGYTF.

This clonotype was counted at least ten times. The chain couples TRBV6-1 to TRBJ2-7; 9 bases match TRBD1. The length of the CDR3 is 14 residues. J lost 9 bases, V lost 3 bases, and 9 bases had no gene match. CDR1 is MNHNS, CDR2 SASEGT, per germline. For the CDR3, the DNA is TGTGCCAGCAGTGAGGTGGGACAGGGTTTGTCGCAGTACTTC. Its protein product is CASSEVGQGLSQYF.

There are many counts of this clonotype. The chain links TRBV9 to TRBJ2-1, with TRBD2 identical over 9 bases. The CDR3 has 15 amino acids. J lost 2 bases, V lost 2 bases, and 2 bases had no gene match. The germline V gene encodes CDR1 SGDLS and CDR2 YYNGEE. The chain's CDR3 is CASSVSSGTYNEQFF. The DNA for the CDR3 is TGTGCCAGCAGCGTGTCTAGCGGGACCTACAATGAGCAGTTCTTC.

This clonotype was observed at least ten times. V gene TRBV20-1 combines with J gene TRBJ2-7; D is possibly TRBD1 (6 bases). This CDR3 spans 14 amino acids. The germline V gene encodes CDR1 DFQATT and CDR2 SNEGSKA (reference sequence). V was trimmed by 6 bases and J by 4 bases, leaving 19 bases between them. The CDR3: CSAATGFWNYEQYF. The CDR3 DNA follows: TGCAGTGCGGCGACAGGTTTTTGGAATTACGAGCAGTACTTC.

This clonotype was seen repeatedly, ten times or more. The V gene is TRBV4-3, the J gene TRBJ2-1; 9 positions agree with TRBD2. The CDR3 runs 17 residues. Germline V lookup: CDR1 LGHNA, CDR2 YSLEER. The ends lost 1 base at V and 3 bases at J; junction bases unmatched: 7. CDR3 nucleotide sequence: TGCGCCAGCAGCCAAGTTTCTAGCGGGGCGGTCTACAATGAGCAGTTCTTC. Protein sequence: CASSQVSSGAVYNEQFF.

The chain has TRBV20-1 and TRBJ2-3, with TRBD2 matching over 8 bases. V was pared by 5 bases and J by 1 base, with 8 bases of the junction left unmatched. The CDR3 is 15 amino acids. The germline V gene has CDR1 DFQATT and CDR2 SNEGSKA (reference sequence). The CDR3 coding sequence is TGCAGTGCTCAGAGCGGGAGTCTTGGCACAGATACGCAGTATTTT. Translating gives CSAQSGSLGTDTQYF.

This clonotype was seen at least ten times. The gene calls are TRBV12-3 or TRBV12-4 and TRBJ1-2; 8 bases are a match to TRBD1. V gave up 6 bases and J gave up 10 bases; unmatched junction bases: 10. This CDR3 is 13 amino acids long. CDR3 coding DNA: TGTGCCAGCAGCCCTGGGACAGGCGGCCCCTACACCTTC. Translated, it gives CASSPGTGGPYTF.

The table lists this clonotype with a few counts. This chain joins TRBV18 and TRBJ2-1; 12 bases are a match to TRBD1. The germline V gene has CDR1 KGHSH and CDR2 LQKENI. This CDR3 is built from 14 residues. J gave up 8 bases and V 2 bases, and 1 base lay outside the gene matches. The CDR3 spells CASSPGTGGYEQFF. Here the CDR3 DNA reads TGTGCCAGCTCACCAGGGACAGGGGGCTATGAGCAGTTCTTC. The whole variable domain, remainder taken from reference TRBV18 and TRBJ2-1, is NAGVMQNPRHLVRRRGQEARLRCSPMKGHSHVYWYRQLPEEGLKFMVYLQKENIIDESGMPKERFSAEFPKEGPSILRIQQVVRGDSAAYFCASSPGTGGYEQFFGPGTRLTVL.

This clonotype came up many times. The V and J genes are TRBV9 and TRBJ1-2; no clear D. V lost 4 bases and J 8 bases, leaving 12 bases between the germline ends. The CDR3 has 12 residues. CDR1 is SGDLS, CDR2 YYNGEE, per germline. The CDR3 reads CASSPPGQGYTF. In nucleotides, the CDR3 is TGTGCCAGCAGCCCCCCCGGGCAGGGCTACACCTTC.

The V call is TRBV2, the J call TRBJ2-2; D unclear. Germline CDR1 and CDR2: SNHLY and FYNNEI. V dropped 6 bases and J dropped 6 bases, with 14 bases sitting between them. The CDR3 spans 14 residues. DNA for the CDR3: TGTGCCAGCAGAGCTAACGATGGGCCCGGGGAGCTGTTTTTT. As protein: CASRANDGPGELFF.

This clonotype was recorded many times. This chain uses TRBV7-2 with TRBJ2-3; D tentatively fits TRBD1 or TRBD2 (5 bases each). The CDR3 extends over 15 amino acids. Germline V lookup: CDR1 SGHTA, CDR2 FQGNSA. V was pared by 4 bases and J by 4 bases, with 15 bases between. The DNA for the CDR3 is TGTGCCAGCAGCTCAAACCGGGACGCATCAGATACGCAGTATTTT. This gives the protein CASSSNRDASDTQYF.

This clonotype was counted ten times or more. This rearrangement joins TRBV2 to TRBJ1-5; D remains ambiguous. Germline lookup yields CDR1 SNHLY and CDR2 FYNNEI. Trimming pared 8 bases from V and 4 bases from J, leaving 6 bases between. The CDR3 spans 11 residues. The CDR3 loop reads CASGPNQPQHF. The CDR3 DNA reads as TGTGCCAGCGGCCCAAATCAGCCCCAGCATTTT.

This clonotype was detected many times. V usage is TRBV11-2 and J usage is TRBJ2-1, with 11 bases identical to TRBD2. Per germline, CDR1 SGHAT and CDR2 FQNNGV. V lost 8 bases, J lost 0 bases, and 6 bases stayed unmatched. The CDR3 runs 16 residues. The CDR3 sequence is CASGSSGGPSYNEQFF. CDR3 nucleotides: TGTGCCAGCGGGTCTAGCGGGGGGCCCTCCTACAATGAGCAGTTCTTC.

Comments on this clonotype: A junction boundary mismatches the germline segment, possibly from a read error. The J gene is TRBJ2-5, the V gene TRBV18; no reliable D call. CDR1 and CDR2 from the germline V gene are KGHSH and LQKENI. The CDR3 runs to 14 residues. CDR3 residues: CVSSPLAPRETQYF. CDR3 DNA: TGTGTCAGCTCACCACTCGCCCCTAGAGAGACCCAGTACTTC.

The sample holds many counts of this clonotype. The chain has TRBV12-3 or TRBV12-4 and TRBJ1-5; weak D call: TRBD1 (6 bases). The germline V and J ends were trimmed by 5 bases and 12 bases, with 14 bases remaining between them. This CDR3 is built from 12 residues. The DNA for the CDR3 is TGTGCCAGCAGTCCCACAGGGAGGGTCCAGCATTTT. Its translation is CASSPTGRVQHF.

In its sample, this clonotype was seen a few times. V usage is TRBV7-9 and J usage is TRBJ1-2; D may be TRBD1 (6 bases). Germline values: CDR1 SEHNR, CDR2 FQNEAQ (reference sequence). Trimming cost V 5 bases and J 14 bases, with 18 bases left between them. This CDR3 comprises 12 residues. CDR3 nucleotide sequence: TGTGCCAGCAGCGCCGGAGTGGAGGGGGGTACCTTC. The encoded protein is CASSAGVEGGTF.

This clonotype was found many times. The chain is built from TRBV5-1 and TRBJ1-4, with D perhaps matching TRBD1 (6 bases). The CDR3 extends over 14 amino acids. CDR1 is SGHRS, CDR2 YFSETQ, per germline. Trimming shortened V by 2 bases and J by 6 bases, and 11 bases separated the two germline ends. The CDR3 loop reads CASSLRGAHEKLFF. The DNA for the CDR3 is TGCGCCAGCAGCTTAAGGGGGGCGCATGAAAAACTGTTTTTT.

This clonotype was counted between two and nine times. J is TRBJ1-5 and V is TRBV6-2 or TRBV6-3; the D gene is possibly TRBD1 (6 bases). The CDR3 length is 13 residues. V gave up 8 bases and J gave up 11 bases, with 19 bases separating them. Germline values: CDR1 MNHEY, CDR2 SVGEGT. Here the CDR3 DNA reads TGTGCCAGCTCTACAACTCCCGAGGGGGCCCAGCATTTT. Protein product: CASSTTPEGAQHF.